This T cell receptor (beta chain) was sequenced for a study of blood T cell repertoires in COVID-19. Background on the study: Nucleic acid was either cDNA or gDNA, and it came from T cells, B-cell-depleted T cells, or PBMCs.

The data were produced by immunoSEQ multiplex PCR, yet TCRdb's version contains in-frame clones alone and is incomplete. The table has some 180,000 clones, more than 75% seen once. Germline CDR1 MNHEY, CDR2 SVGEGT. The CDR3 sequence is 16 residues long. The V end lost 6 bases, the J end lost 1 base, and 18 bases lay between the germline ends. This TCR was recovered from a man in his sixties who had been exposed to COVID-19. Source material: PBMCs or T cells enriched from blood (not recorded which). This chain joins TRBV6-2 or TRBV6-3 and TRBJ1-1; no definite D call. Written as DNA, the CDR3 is TGTGCCAGCAGCCCTAGGGTCCGGGGTGGGAACACTGAAGCTTTCTTT. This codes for CASSPRVRGGNTEAFF.